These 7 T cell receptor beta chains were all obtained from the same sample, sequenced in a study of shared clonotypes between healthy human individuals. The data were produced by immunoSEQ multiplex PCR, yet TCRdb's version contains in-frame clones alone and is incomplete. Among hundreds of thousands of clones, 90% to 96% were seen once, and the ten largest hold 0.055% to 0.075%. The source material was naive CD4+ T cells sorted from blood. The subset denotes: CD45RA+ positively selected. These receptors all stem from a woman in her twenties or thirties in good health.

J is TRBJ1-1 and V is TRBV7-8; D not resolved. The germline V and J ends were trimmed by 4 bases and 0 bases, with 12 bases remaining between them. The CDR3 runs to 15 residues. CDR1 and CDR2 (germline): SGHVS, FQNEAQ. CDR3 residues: CASSSARALNTEAFF. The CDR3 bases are TGTGCCAGCAGCTCCGCCCGGGCCCTGAACACTGAAGCTTTCTTT.

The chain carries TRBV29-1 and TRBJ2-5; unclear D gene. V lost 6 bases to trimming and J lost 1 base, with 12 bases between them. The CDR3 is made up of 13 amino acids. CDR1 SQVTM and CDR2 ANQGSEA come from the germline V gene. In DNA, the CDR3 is TGCAGCGTGGCTTGGGTTCGCCAAGAGACCCAGTACTTC. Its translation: CSVAWVRQETQYF. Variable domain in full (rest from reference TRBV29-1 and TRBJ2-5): SAVISQKPSRDICQRGTSLTIQCQVDSQVTMMFWYRQQPGQSLTLIATANQGSEATYESGFVIDKFPISRPNLTFSTLTVSNMSPEDSSIYLCSVAWVRQETQYFGPGTRLLVL.

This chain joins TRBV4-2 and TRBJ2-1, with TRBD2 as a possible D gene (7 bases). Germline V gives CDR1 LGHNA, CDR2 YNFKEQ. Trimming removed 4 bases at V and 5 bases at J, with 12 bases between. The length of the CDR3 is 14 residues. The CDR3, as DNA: TGTGCCAGCAGCCCGGGGGGCGGGAACAATGAGCAGTTCTTC. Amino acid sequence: CASSPGGGNNEQFF.

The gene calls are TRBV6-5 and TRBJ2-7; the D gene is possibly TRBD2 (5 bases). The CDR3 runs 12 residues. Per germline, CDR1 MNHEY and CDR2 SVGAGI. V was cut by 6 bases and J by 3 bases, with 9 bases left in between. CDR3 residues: CASRLEGYEQYF. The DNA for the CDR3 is TGTGCCAGCAGACTAGAGGGCTACGAGCAGTACTTC.

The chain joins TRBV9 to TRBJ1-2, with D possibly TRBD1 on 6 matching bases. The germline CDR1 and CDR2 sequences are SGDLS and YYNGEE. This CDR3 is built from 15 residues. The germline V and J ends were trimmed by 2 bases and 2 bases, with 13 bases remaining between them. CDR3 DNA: TGTGCCAGCAGCGTGCACAGGGTGGAGAACTATGGCTACACCTTC. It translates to CASSVHRVENYGYTF.

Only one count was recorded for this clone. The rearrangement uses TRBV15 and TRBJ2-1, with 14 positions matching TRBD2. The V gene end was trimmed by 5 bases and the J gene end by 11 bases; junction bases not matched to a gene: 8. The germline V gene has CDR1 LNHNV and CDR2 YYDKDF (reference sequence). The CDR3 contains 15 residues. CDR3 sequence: CATSVGLAGGFKQFF. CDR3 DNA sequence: TGTGCCACCAGCGTCGGACTAGCGGGGGGCTTTAAGCAGTTCTTC.

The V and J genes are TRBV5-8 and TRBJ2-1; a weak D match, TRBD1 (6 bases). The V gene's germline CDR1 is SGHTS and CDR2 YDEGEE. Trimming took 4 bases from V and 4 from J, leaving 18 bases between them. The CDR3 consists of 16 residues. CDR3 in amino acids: CASSPTTGILYNEQFF. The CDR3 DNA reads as TGTGCCAGCAGCCCAACTACAGGGATTTTATACAATGAGCAGTTCTTC.